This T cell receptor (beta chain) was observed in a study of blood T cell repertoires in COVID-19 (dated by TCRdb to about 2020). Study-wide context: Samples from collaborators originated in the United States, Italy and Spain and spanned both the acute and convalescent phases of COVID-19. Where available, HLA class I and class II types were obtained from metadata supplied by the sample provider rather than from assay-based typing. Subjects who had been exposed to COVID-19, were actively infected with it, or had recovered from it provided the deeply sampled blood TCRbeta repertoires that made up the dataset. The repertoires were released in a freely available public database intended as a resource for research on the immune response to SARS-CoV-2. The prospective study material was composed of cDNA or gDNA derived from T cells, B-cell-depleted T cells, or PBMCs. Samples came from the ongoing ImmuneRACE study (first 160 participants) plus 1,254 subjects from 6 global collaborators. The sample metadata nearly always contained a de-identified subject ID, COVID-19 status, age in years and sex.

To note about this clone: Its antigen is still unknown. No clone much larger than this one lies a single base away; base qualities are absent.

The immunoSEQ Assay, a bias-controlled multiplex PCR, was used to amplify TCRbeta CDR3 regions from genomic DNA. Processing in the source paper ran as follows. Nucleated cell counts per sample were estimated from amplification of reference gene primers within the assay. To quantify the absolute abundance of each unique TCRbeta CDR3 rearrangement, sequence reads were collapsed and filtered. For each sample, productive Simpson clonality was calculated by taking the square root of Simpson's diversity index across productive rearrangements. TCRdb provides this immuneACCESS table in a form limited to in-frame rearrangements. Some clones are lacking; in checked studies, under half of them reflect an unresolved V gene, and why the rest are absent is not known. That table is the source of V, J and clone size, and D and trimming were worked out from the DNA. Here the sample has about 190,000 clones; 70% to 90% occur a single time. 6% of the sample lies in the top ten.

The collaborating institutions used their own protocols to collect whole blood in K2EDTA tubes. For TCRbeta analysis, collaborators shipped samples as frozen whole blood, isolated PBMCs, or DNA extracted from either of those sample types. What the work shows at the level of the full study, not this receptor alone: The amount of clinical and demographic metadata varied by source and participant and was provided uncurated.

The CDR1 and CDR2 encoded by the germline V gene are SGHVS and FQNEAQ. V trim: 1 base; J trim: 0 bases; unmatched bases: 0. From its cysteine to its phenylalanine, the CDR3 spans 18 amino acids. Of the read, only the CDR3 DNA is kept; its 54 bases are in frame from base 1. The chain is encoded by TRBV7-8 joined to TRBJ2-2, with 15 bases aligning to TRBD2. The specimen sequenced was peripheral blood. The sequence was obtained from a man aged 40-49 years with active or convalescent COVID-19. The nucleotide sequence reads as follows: TGTGCCAGCAGCTTAGGGACTAGCGGGGGGGCGAACACCGGGGAGCTGTTTTTT. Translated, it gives CASSLGTSGGANTGELFF.